This TCR beta chain was recorded in a study of CD8 T cells in ankylosing spondylitis. General study points: Earlier work had already found some motif variants in reactive arthritis synovial fluid and blood.

TCRdb recomputed calls from the 5' RACE reads with MiXCR, one row per CDR3 protein. The data contain 150,000 to 200,000 distinct CDR3 sequences, about an eighth of them singletons. This clonotype was counted at least ten times. Its antigen remains unidentified. The CDR3 runs to 15 residues. Trimming pared 2 bases from V and 3 bases from J, leaving 12 bases between. Germline CDR1 SGHRS, CDR2 YFSETQ. This TCR was recovered from a female donor with ankylosing spondylitis or in good health (not recorded which). The V gene is TRBV5-1, the J gene TRBJ2-1, with D perhaps TRBD1 or TRBD2 (7 bases each). Input material: blood, either unsorted or a sorted T cell fraction (not recorded which). CDR3 sequence (DNA): TGCGCCAGCAGCTTCCAGGGGGGGGTCTACAATGAGCAGTTCTTC. Protein product: CASSFQGGVYNEQFF.